This T cell receptor (beta chain) emerged from a study of T-cell reconstitution after alpha-beta-depleted transplantation in children. Whole-study findings and limits: Newly produced T cells mostly provided counts and TCRbeta diversity after one year, as hyperexpanded clones declined.

About this clonotype: Its cognate antigen is unknown.

Preparation of the TCRbeta library involved a method that used unique molecular identifiers. TCRdb analysed the PCR reads with MiXCR anew, one entry per CDR3 protein. The sample carries 100,000 or so distinct CDR3 sequences, approximately 6% recorded once. This TCR was recovered from a female patient aged 2-15 years who had a stem cell transplant for Fanconi anemia, so the T cells may come from the graft donor. The sequenced sample was PBMCs, mostly from graft donor cells, obtained 60 days after TCRalphabeta/CD19-depleted stem cell transplant.

The CDR3 coding sequence is TGTGCCAGTAATATAGCGGGGGGGCCCAATGAGCAGTTCTTC. Protein product: CASNIAGGPNEQFF. J is TRBJ2-1 and V is TRBV6-1, with TRBD2 matching over 11 bases. V dropped 9 bases and J dropped 6; count of bases not matched to a gene: 7. The germline CDR1 and CDR2 sequences are MNHNS and SASEGT. This CDR3 comprises 14 residues.